This T cell receptor (beta chain) was captured in a study of identifying expanded T cells in peripheral blood (dated by TCRdb to about 2019). A note on the overall study: Four technical replicates, made by sequencing separate aliquots from the same pool of genomic DNA, were compared pairwise.

As to this clone: Its antigen is currently not known. It has no much larger one-base neighbor in the sample; base qualities were not kept.

TCRbeta CDR3 regions were profiled with the immunoSEQ Assay using bias-controlled multiplex PCR amplification of genomic DNA. From the authors' description of their analysis: The absolute abundance of each unique TCRbeta CDR3 region was quantified after sequences were collapsed and filtered. Two models were used to test differential abundance: a binomial model (Fisher-equivalent) and a beta-binomial model that adds time-dependent variance fitted from healthy donors. Clones with fewer than 5 combined templates were removed, and differential abundance was called for clones with a Benjamini-Hochberg FDR below 0.01. In the beta-binomial model, variance was expressed as a function of the total template count across the two samples, in the form v = (b*log(k)+a)^2. As stored in TCRdb, this immuneACCESS dataset retains in-frame rearrangements with V and J assigned. A fraction of the clones does not appear; measured against another copy, unresolved V genes explain less than half of the discrepancy, and the remainder lacks a known reason. V, J and clone size are taken as reported in that table, and D and trimming were inferred from the DNA itself. The sample table records 50,000 to 65,000 clones; under 85% of these occur just once. About 18% of the sample rests with the top ten.

Overall results and qualifications from the work: In all healthy donors, the variance in clone template counts between samples taken roughly 14 days apart rose significantly as total template count increased. Across all healthy-donor time intervals, the beta-binomial model significantly lowered both the number of clones called differentially abundant and the false-positive rate. The authors expected that biological variance in healthy repertoires might rise further over much longer intervals, such as months to years. About 1.1 differentially abundant clones were flagged by the binomial model between technical replicates, whereas about 15 and 19 were flagged over around two weeks and four weeks, respectively.

No immune events such as infections were documented for the healthy donors during the collection period. Healthy-donor blood repertoires served as a training cohort to calibrate time-dependent variance in a beta-binomial model of T-cell clone differential abundance. The training cohort was composed of around ten healthy donors, 3 female and 7 male. The donors were between roughly 29 and 70 years old, with an average age of roughly 40 years. Whole blood from each healthy donor was obtained from a commercial supplier and was collected at three time points approximately 13 days apart. Genomic DNA was extracted from unsorted whole blood for immunosequencing. Its CDR3 holds 13 amino acids, cysteine through phenylalanine. The sequence is cut down to CDR3 DNA, 39 bases in frame from base 1. CDR1 and CDR2 (ENHRY, SYGVKD) derive from the germline V gene. V is clipped by 6 bases and J by 3 bases, and the sequence between their germline boundaries is 12 bases long.

The receptor comes from a person between 18 and 70 years old in good health. Sample: blood. The sequence links TRBV10-3 to TRBJ2-7, with the D segment identity uncertain. The CDR3 is CAIRAGSNYEQYF. The DNA is TGTGCCATCAGGGCCGGGTCTAACTACGAGCAGTACTTC.